This is a list of T cell receptor beta chains from one sample in a study of T cell repertoires in cytomegalovirus infection. TCRdb redid the calling of the reads with MiXCR, one entry per CDR3 protein. Altogether about 740,000 distinct CDR3 sequences are present, under 40% being singletons, with the ten largest covering about 2.8%. Sample: PBMCs. Receptors were obtained from a human donor in good health (CMV status not recorded). Some clones in this sample may be carry-over from other donors' samples. Both conserved end residues are part of each CDR3. A D gene is named only where the DNA matches it firmly. Some rows mark clone size as missing; the rest say once, few, many or name a class of expanded clone.

size: few
D: TRBD1
V: TRBV6-5
J: TRBJ1-1
CDR3: CASSYLTGIEAFF
DNA: TGTGCCAGCAGTTACCTGACAGGGATCGAAGCTTTCTTT

size: NA
D: NA
V: TRBV7-2
J: TRBJ2-1
CDR3: CASSLHRPKAGNEQFF
DNA: TGTGCCAGCAGCTTACATCGTCCGAAGGCTGGCAACGAGCAGTTCTTC

size: NA
D: TRBD1
V: TRBV29-1
J: TRBJ1-4
CDR3: CSVEEGTGWNEKLFF
DNA: TGCAGCGTTGAAGAGGGGACAGGGTGGAATGAAAAACTGTTTTTT

size: NA
D: NA
V: TRBV30
J: TRBJ2-3
CDR3: CAWSVGGRNPDTQYF
DNA: TGTGCCTGGAGTGTCGGCGGGCGGAACCCAGATACGCAGTATTTT

size: few
D: NA
V: TRBV20-1
J: TRBJ1-2
CDR3: CSAEGYTF
DNA: TGCAGTGCGGAGGGCTACACCTTC

size: NA
D: TRBD1
V: TRBV28
J: TRBJ1-2
CDR3: CASSFRDRVNTF
DNA: TGTGCCAGCAGTTTCCGGGACAGGGTAAATACCTTC

size: NA
D: TRBD1
V: TRBV5-1
J: TRBJ1-1
CDR3: CASSWTGVGNVREAFF
DNA: TGCGCCAGCAGCTGGACAGGGGTCGGGAACGTCCGTGAAGCTTTCTTT

size: NA
D: NA
V: TRBV24-1
J: TRBJ2-3
CDR3: CATSDLRGPTVDTQYF
DNA: TGTGCCACCAGTGACCTGCGGGGCCCGACGGTAGATACGCAGTATTTT

size: few
D: NA
V: TRBV28
J: TRBJ1-4
CDR3: CASSLDPPGATNEKLFF
DNA: TGTGCCAGCAGTTTGGATCCCCCGGGGGCAACTAATGAAAAACTGTTTTTT

size: few
D: TRBD2
V: TRBV6-1
J: TRBJ2-7
CDR3: CASRPGLAGGYEQYF
DNA: TGTGCCAGCAGGCCGGGACTAGCGGGAGGCTACGAGCAGTACTTC

size: few
D: NA
V: TRBV7-4
J: TRBJ2-7
CDR3: CASNGRRISTYEQYF
DNA: TGTGCCAGCAATGGGCGGCGTATAAGCACCTACGAGCAGTACTTC

size: few
D: NA
V: TRBV7-8
J: TRBJ2-6
CDR3: CASSPVGSRIPSGANVLTF
DNA: TGTGCCAGCAGCCCCGTCGGATCTAGGATACCCTCTGGGGCCAACGTCCTGACTTTC

size: few
D: NA
V: TRBV12-3/TRBV12-4
J: TRBJ1-2
CDR3: CASTTTRRYGYTF
DNA: TGTGCCAGCACCACGACGCGGCGTTATGGCTACACCTTC

size: NA
D: TRBD2
V: TRBV15
J: TRBJ2-1
CDR3: CATSRVRWASGVDEQFF
DNA: TGTGCCACCAGCAGAGTACGGTGGGCTAGCGGGGTTGATGAGCAGTTCTTC

size: NA
D: NA
V: TRBV6-1
J: TRBJ2-6
CDR3: CASSPPRPSANVLTF
DNA: TGTGCCAGCAGTCCCCCGCGCCCTTCGGCCAACGTCCTGACTTTC

size: NA
D: NA
V: TRBV5-1
J: TRBJ2-1
CDR3: CASSLIPYNEQFF
DNA: TGCGCCAGCAGCTTGATCCCCTACAATGAGCAGTTCTTC

size: many
D: NA
V: TRBV6-2/TRBV6-3
J: TRBJ1-1
CDR3: CASSWEGTEAFF
DNA: TGTGCCAGCAGCTGGGAAGGCACTGAAGCTTTCTTT

size: few
D: NA
V: TRBV7-6
J: TRBJ1-6
CDR3: CASSLASRGGNSPLHF
DNA: TGTGCCAGCAGCTTAGCGTCGCGCGGGGGGAATTCACCCCTCCACTTT

size: NA
D: NA
V: TRBV7-2
J: TRBJ1-6
CDR3: CASRFSSRGGTQNSPIHF
DNA: TGTGCCAGCAGATTCAGTTCGAGAGGAGGGACTCAAAATTCACCCATCCACTTT

size: many
D: NA
V: TRBV7-2
J: TRBJ2-1
CDR3: CASSLGVLHNEQFF
DNA: TGTGCCAGCAGCTTAGGAGTCCTCCACAATGAGCAGTTCTTC

size: NA
D: NA
V: TRBV7-2
J: TRBJ2-7
CDR3: CASSLDVRYEQYF
DNA: TGTGCCAGCAGCTTGGACGTGCGGTACGAGCAGTACTTC

size: NA
D: NA
V: TRBV7-4
J: TRBJ1-1
CDR3: CASSLNAEHTEAFF
DNA: TGTGCCAGCAGCTTGAACGCTGAGCACACTGAAGCTTTCTTT

size: NA
D: NA
V: TRBV20-1
J: TRBJ1-5
CDR3: CSATSTVNQPQHF
DNA: TGCAGTGCTACTTCGACAGTAAATCAGCCCCAGCATTTT

size: few
D: TRBD1
V: TRBV6-1
J: TRBJ2-7
CDR3: CASRPNSPGQGSYEQYF
DNA: TGTGCCAGCAGACCTAATAGTCCGGGACAGGGTTCCTACGAGCAGTACTTC

size: few
D: NA
V: TRBV29-1
J: TRBJ2-5
CDR3: CSVGLAETQYF
DNA: TGCAGCGTTGGCCTAGCAGAGACCCAGTACTTC

size: NA
D: TRBD1
V: TRBV4-1
J: TRBJ2-7
CDR3: CASSTPGTGANEQYF
DNA: TGCGCCAGCAGTACCCCCGGGACAGGGGCAAACGAGCAGTACTTC